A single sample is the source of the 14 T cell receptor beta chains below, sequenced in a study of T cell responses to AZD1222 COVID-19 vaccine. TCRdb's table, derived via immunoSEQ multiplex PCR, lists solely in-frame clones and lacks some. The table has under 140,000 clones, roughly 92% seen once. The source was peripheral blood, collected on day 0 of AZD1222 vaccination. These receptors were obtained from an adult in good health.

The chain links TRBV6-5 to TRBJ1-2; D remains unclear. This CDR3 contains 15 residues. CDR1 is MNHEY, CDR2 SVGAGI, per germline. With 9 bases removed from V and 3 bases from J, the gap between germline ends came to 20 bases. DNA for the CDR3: TGTGCCAGTAAAACAGCCCTTGGTGTTGACTATGGCTACACCTTC. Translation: CASKTALGVDYGYTF.

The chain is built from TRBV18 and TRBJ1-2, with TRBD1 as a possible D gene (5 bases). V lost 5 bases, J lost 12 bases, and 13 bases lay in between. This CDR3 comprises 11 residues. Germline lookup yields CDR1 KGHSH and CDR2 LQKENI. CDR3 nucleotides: TGTGCCAGCTCAGGGGACGGTCAGGACACCTTC. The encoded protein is CASSGDGQDTF. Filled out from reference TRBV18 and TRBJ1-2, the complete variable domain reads NAGVMQNPRHLVRRRGQEARLRCSPMKGHSHVYWYRQLPEEGLKFMVYLQKENIIDESGMPKERFSAEFPKEGPSILRIQQVVRGDSAAYFCASSGDGQDTFGSGTRLTVV.

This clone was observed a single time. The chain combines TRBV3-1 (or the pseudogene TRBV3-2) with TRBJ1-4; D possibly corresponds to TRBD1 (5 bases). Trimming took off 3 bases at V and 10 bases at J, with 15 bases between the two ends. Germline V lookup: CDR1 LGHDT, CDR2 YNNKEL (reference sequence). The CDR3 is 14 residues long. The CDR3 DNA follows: TGTGCCAGCAGCCAGGGACGGTCACAGGTAAAACTGTTTTTT. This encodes CASSQGRSQVKLFF.

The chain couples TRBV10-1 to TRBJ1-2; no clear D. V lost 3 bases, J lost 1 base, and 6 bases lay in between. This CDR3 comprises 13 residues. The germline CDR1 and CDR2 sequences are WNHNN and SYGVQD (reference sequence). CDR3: CASSDRINYGYTF. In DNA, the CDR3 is TGCGCCAGCAGTGACAGAATTAACTATGGCTACACCTTC.

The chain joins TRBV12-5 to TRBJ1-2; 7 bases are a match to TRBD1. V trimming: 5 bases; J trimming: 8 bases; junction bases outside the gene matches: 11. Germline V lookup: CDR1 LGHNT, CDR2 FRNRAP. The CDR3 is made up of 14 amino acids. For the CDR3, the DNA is TGTGCTAGTGGTCTACAGGGGCCCTCACAGGGCTACACCTTC. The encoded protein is CASGLQGPSQGYTF. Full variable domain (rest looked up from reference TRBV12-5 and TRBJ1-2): DARVTQTPRHKVTEMGQEVTMRCQPILGHNTVFWYRQTMMQGLELLAYFRNRAPLDDSGMPKDRFSAEMPDATLATLKIQPSEPRDSAVYFCASGLQGPSQGYTFGSGTRLTVV.

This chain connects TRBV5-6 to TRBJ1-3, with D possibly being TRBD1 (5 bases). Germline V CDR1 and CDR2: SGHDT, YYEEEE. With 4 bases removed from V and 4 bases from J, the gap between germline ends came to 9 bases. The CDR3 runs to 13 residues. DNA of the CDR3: TGTGCCAGCAGCCGGGGCGGGGGAAACACCATATATTTT. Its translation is CASSRGGGNTIYF.

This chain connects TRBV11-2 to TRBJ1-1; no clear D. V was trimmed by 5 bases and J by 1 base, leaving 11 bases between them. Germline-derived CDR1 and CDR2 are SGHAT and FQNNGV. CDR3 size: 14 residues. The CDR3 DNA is TGTGCCAGCAGCCGGCTGGCAGCGAACACTGAAGCTTTCTTT. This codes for CASSRLAANTEAFF.

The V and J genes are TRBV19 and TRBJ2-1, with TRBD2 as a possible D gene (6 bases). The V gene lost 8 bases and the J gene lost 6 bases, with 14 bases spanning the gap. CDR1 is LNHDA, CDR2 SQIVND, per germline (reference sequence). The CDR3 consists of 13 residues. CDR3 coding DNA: TGTGCCAGTGGGATCTCGGGACTCAATGAGCAGTTCTTC. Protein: CASGISGLNEQFF.

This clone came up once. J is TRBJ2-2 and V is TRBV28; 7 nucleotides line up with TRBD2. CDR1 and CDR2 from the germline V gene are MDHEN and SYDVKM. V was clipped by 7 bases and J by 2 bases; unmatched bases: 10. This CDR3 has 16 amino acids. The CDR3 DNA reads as TGTGCCAGCACCACTCAGACGGGGGGAAACACCGGGGAGCTGTTTTTT. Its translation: CASTTQTGGNTGELFF.

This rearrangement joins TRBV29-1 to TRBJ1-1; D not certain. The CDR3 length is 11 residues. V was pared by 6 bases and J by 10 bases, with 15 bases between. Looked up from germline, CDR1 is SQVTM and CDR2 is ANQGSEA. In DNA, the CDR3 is TGCAGCGTCGACGGACCGCGTGGAGCTTTCTTT. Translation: CSVDGPRGAFF.

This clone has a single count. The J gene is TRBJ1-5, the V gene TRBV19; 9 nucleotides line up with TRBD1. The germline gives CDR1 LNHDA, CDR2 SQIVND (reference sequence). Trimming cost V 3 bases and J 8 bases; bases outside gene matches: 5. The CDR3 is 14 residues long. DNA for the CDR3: TGTGCCAGTAGTATGGGGACAGGGATGGAGCCCCAGCATTTT. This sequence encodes CASSMGTGMEPQHF.

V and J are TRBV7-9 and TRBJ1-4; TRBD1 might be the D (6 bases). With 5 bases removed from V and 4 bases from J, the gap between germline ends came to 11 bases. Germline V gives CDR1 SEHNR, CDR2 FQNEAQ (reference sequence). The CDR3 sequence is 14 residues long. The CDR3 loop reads CASSPTGYNEKLFF. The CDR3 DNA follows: TGTGCCAGCAGCCCAACAGGGTATAATGAAAAACTGTTTTTT.

CDR3 DNA sequence: TGTGTCAGAAGCTTATATCCAGGCTCCTACGAGCAGTACTTC. Protein: CVRSLYPGSYEQYF. The V gene is TRBV7-5, the J gene TRBJ2-7; TRBD1, as called in the table, went unchecked against the DNA. TRBV7-5 is termed a pseudogene. The CDR3 has 14 residues.

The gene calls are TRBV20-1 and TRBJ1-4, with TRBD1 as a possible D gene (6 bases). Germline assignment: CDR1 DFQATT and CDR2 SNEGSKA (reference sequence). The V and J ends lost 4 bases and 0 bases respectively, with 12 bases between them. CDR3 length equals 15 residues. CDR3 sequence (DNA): TGCAGTGCTACTGACAGGAAGGCAACTAATGAAAAACTGTTTTTT. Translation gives CSATDRKATNEKLFF.